These 20 T cell receptor beta chains were all obtained from the same sample, sequenced in a study of T-cell memory formation after mild COVID-19. Using its own MiXCR run on the 5' RACE reads, TCRdb lists one record per CDR3 protein. Of more than 150,000 distinct CDR3 sequences listed, about 22% are singletons. The sequencing input was PBMCs or a T cell subset sorted from them (not recorded which). These receptors were collected from an adult woman who had mild COVID-19 (a few samples of this study predate the infection). Cell type and time point are not known.

This clonotype came up a few times. This chain connects TRBV11-2 to TRBJ2-1; TRBD1 is a possible D gene (6 bases). The V end lost 4 bases, the J end lost 4 bases, and 17 bases lay between the germline ends. CDR3 length: 16 amino acids. Germline V gene sequence: CDR1 SGHAT, CDR2 FQNNGV. The CDR3 loop is CASSYGQLFRYNEQFF. CDR3 coding DNA: TGTGCCAGCAGCTACGGACAGCTTTTTAGGTACAATGAGCAGTTCTTC.

The V and J genes are TRBV5-6 and TRBJ1-1; the D gene is possibly TRBD1 (5 bases). The V end lost 4 bases, the J end lost 0 bases, and 13 bases lay between the germline ends. This CDR3 contains 15 residues. The germline V gene has CDR1 SGHDT and CDR2 YYEEEE. CDR3 bases: TGTGCCAGCAGCCAGATGGGGGGATTGAACACTGAAGCTTTCTTT. Its protein product is CASSQMGGLNTEAFF.

This chain connects TRBV5-1 to TRBJ2-2; 13 bases match TRBD2. This CDR3 is 18 amino acids long. Germline V CDR1 and CDR2: SGHRS, YFSETQ. V shed 4 bases and J 1 base; nucleotides not matched to a gene: 7. The DNA for the CDR3 is TGCGCCAGCAGCGGGGACGGGACTAGCGGGATGAACACCGGGGAGCTGTTTTTT. This gives the protein CASSGDGTSGMNTGELFF. Variable domain in full (rest from reference TRBV5-1 and TRBJ2-2): KAGVTQTPRYLIKTRGQQVTLSCSPISGHRSVSWYQQTPGQGLQFLFEYFSETQRNKGNFPGRFSGRQFSNSRSEMNVSTLELGDSALYLCASSGDGTSGMNTGELFFGEGSRLTVL.

There are a few counts of this clonotype. V usage is TRBV29-1 and J usage is TRBJ1-2; 7 bases agree with TRBD1. This CDR3 has 13 residues. The ends lost 3 bases at V and 8 bases at J; junction bases unmatched: 9. From germline, CDR1 is SQVTM and CDR2 ANQGSEA. The DNA of the CDR3 is TGCAGCGTTGATTATTACAGGGGTGGCGGCTACACCTTC. Protein: CSVDYYRGGGYTF.

The sample holds one count of this clonotype. The chain couples TRBV19 to TRBJ1-1; D gene unclear. V gave up 2 bases and J gave up 6 bases, with 13 bases separating them. Germline V gives CDR1 LNHDA, CDR2 SQIVND (reference sequence). The CDR3 runs to 14 residues. This CDR3 is CASSIMSGGSEAFF. The CDR3 region has the DNA TGTGCCAGTAGTATAATGTCGGGAGGATCTGAAGCTTTCTTT. The whole variable domain, filled in from reference TRBV19 and TRBJ1-1, reads DGGITQSPKYLFRKEGQNVTLSCEQNLNHDAMYWYRQDPGQGLRLIYYSQIVNDFQKGDIAEGYSVSREKKESFPLTVTSAQKNPTAFYLCASSIMSGGSEAFFGQGTRLTVV.

This CDR3 is CASSLGLAGLYEQYF. The CDR3 DNA reads as TGTGCCAGCAGCTTGGGACTAGCGGGATTATACGAGCAGTACTTC. V gene TRBV7-9 combines with J gene TRBJ2-7, with 13 bases matching TRBD2. Germline CDR1 reads SEHNR; CDR2 reads FQNEAQ (reference sequence). This CDR3 comprises 15 residues. The V gene end was trimmed by 3 bases and the J gene end by 4 bases; junction bases not matched to a gene: 3.

This clonotype has more than one count but fewer than ten. The V and J genes are TRBV7-9 and TRBJ2-3; 7 nucleotides match TRBD2. V lost 4 bases and J lost 4; bases outside the gene matches: 11. CDR1 and CDR2 from the germline V gene are SEHNR and FQNEAQ (reference sequence). This CDR3 is 16 amino acids long. CDR3 sequence: CASSSLVSGKADTQYF. CDR3 DNA sequence: TGTGCCAGCAGCTCGCTGGTGAGCGGGAAGGCAGATACGCAGTATTTT.

The table lists this clonotype with a few counts. This chain connects TRBV5-1 to TRBJ2-2; D remains unclear. The CDR3 is made up of 14 amino acids. Germline V gene sequence: CDR1 SGHRS, CDR2 YFSETQ. V was pared by 4 bases and J by 1 base, with 8 bases between. CDR3 sequence: CASSLLRNTGELFF. CDR3 in DNA: TGCGCCAGCAGCCTGCTGCGGAACACCGGGGAGCTGTTTTTT.

CDR3 sequence reads: CAWSGGARQPQHF. For the CDR3, the DNA is TGTGCCTGGAGTGGAGGGGCTCGTCAGCCCCAGCATTTT. The chain combines TRBV30 with TRBJ1-5, with D tentatively TRBD1 (5 bases). Germline CDR1 GTSNPN, CDR2 SVGIG (reference sequence). Trimming took 1 base from V and 6 from J, leaving 10 bases between them. The CDR3 covers 13 residues.

V usage is TRBV20-1 and J usage is TRBJ1-5; no clear D gene. With 4 bases removed from V and 0 bases from J, the gap between germline ends came to 10 bases. This CDR3 has 14 amino acids. Germline V gene lookup returns CDR1 DFQATT and CDR2 SNEGSKA (reference sequence). The CDR3 loop reads CSAIPPYSNQPQHF. CDR3 in DNA: TGCAGTGCTATACCGCCGTATAGCAATCAGCCCCAGCATTTT.

This rearrangement joins TRBV5-1 to TRBJ2-7, with D perhaps TRBD1 (5 bases). The CDR3 extends over 12 amino acids. Trimming removed 9 bases at V and 2 bases at J, with 12 bases between. Germline lookup yields CDR1 SGHRS and CDR2 YFSETQ. The CDR3 DNA reads as TGCGCCAACCACCAGGGCCCCTACGAGCAGTACTTC. Translating gives CANHQGPYEQYF.

This chain connects TRBV9 to TRBJ1-6; D gene ambiguous. The CDR3 is 15 residues long. CDR1 is SGDLS, CDR2 YYNGEE, per germline. V was pared by 2 bases and J by 10 bases, with 16 bases between. CDR3: CASSVGLQGGSPLHF. The CDR3 DNA reads as TGTGCCAGCAGCGTCGGACTCCAAGGAGGATCACCCCTCCACTTT.

Only a few counts were recorded for this clonotype. The rearrangement links TRBV7-9 to TRBJ2-5; D is unclear. In germline, CDR1 is SEHNR, CDR2 FQNEAQ (reference sequence). Trimming took off 1 base at V and 5 bases at J, with 14 bases between the two ends. CDR3 length: 15 amino acids. In DNA, the CDR3 is TGTGCCAGCAGCTTAGAGGCAGGCGATTGGGAGACCCAGTACTTC. It codes for CASSLEAGDWETQYF.

The chain links TRBV29-1 to TRBJ1-5; D uncertain. This CDR3 has 15 amino acids. Germline lookup yields CDR1 SQVTM and CDR2 ANQGSEA. V dropped 3 bases and J dropped 1 base, with 13 bases sitting between them. The CDR3 DNA follows: TGCAGCGTTGATTGCGCATGGGAGAGCAATCAGCCCCAGCATTTT. This encodes CSVDCAWESNQPQHF.

This clonotype was found a few times. The chain recombines TRBV20-1 with TRBJ2-2; 9 bases fit TRBD2. V dropped 0 bases and J dropped 3; count of bases not matched to a gene: 14. CDR3 length equals 19 residues. Germline CDR1 DFQATT, CDR2 SNEGSKA (reference sequence). The CDR3 reads CSARDRSGLAGPYTGELFF. CDR3 coding DNA: TGCAGTGCTAGAGATCGGTCAGGGCTAGCGGGGCCTTACACCGGGGAGCTGTTTTTT.

This clonotype turned up a few times. The V gene is TRBV12-3 or TRBV12-4, the J gene TRBJ1-2; D is possibly TRBD1 (5 bases). Trimming cost V 8 bases and J 7 bases, with 26 bases left between them. The CDR3 is 16 residues long. The CDR3 DNA reads TGTGCCAGCCCTCCCCAGGGTGATCTATCTGCGGGTGGCTACACCTTC. Amino acid sequence: CASPPQGDLSAGGYTF.

The sample holds many counts of this clonotype. The chain couples TRBV7-9 to TRBJ2-3; 9 nucleotides line up with TRBD1. Germline CDR1 SEHNR, CDR2 FQNEAQ (reference sequence). Trimming removed 4 bases from V and 1 base from J; junction bases left unmatched: 12. This CDR3 comprises 18 residues. The CDR3 DNA sequence: TGTGCCAGCAGCTCCGCCCCCGGGACAGGGAGAGGCACAGATACGCAGTATTTT. Translating it yields CASSSAPGTGRGTDTQYF.

This chain links TRBV5-5 with TRBJ1-2; D unclear. V was clipped by 3 bases and J by 4 bases, with 10 bases between them. CDR3 size: 13 residues. Germline CDR1 SGHKS, CDR2 YYEKEE (reference sequence). The DNA of the CDR3 is TGTGCCAGCAGCTCCCGTGGAGCCTATGGCTACACCTTC. It encodes CASSSRGAYGYTF.

This clonotype turned up a few times. The chain joins TRBV6-2 or TRBV6-3 to TRBJ2-7; tentative D call: TRBD1 (5 bases). V was pared by 7 bases and J by 0 bases, with 19 bases between. In germline, CDR1 is MNHEY, CDR2 SVGEGT. This CDR3 spans 16 amino acids. As DNA, the CDR3 is TGTGCCAGCAATCCGCCCAAAGACAGTGTCTCCTACGAGCAGTACTTC. It specifies CASNPPKDSVSYEQYF.

The V call is TRBV6-5, the J call TRBJ2-3; possible D gene TRBD2, 7 bases. Germline values: CDR1 MNHEY, CDR2 SVGAGI. The V gene lost 5 bases and the J gene lost 9 bases, with 27 bases spanning the gap. CDR3 length equals 17 residues. DNA for the CDR3: TGTGCCAGCAGTCAAACCTGGGGGGGCGGGAGCCGCCCAACGCAGTATTTT. This gives the protein CASSQTWGGGSRPTQYF.